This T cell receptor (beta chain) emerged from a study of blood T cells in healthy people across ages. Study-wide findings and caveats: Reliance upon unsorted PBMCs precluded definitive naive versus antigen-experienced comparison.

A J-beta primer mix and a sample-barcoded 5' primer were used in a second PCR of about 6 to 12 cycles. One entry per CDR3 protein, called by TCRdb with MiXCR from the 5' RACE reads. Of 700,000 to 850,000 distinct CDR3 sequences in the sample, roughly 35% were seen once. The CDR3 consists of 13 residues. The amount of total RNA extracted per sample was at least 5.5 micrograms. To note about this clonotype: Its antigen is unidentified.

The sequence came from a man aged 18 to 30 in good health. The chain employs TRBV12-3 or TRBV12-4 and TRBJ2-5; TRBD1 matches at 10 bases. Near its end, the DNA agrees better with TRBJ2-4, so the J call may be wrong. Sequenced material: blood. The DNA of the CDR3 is TGTGCCAGCACCGGACAGGGGGAAGACATTCAGTACTTC. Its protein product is CASTGQGEDIQYF.